This T cell receptor (beta chain) was found in a study of PD-1 blockade in classical Hodgkin lymphoma. The CDR3 loop spans 14 amino acids. Trimming removed 2 bases at V and 5 bases at J, with 9 bases between. Germline values: CDR1 LNHDA, CDR2 SQIVND (reference sequence). Indicated time point: newly diagnosed, previously untreated cHL patient sample. Thawed PBMCs yielded CD4+ T cells through magnetic negative selection. The protocol was immunoSEQ multiplex PCR, while the TCRdb copy is restricted to in-frame clones and leaves out a portion. Found here are about 15,000 clones, about 86% of them singletons; the top ten hold 0.7% to 0.85%.

V is TRBV19 and J is TRBJ2-2; D is ambiguous. The receptor was derived from a human donor with classical Hodgkin lymphoma. The specimen was CD4+ T cells from blood. The CDR3 spells CASSILGNTGELFF. The DNA for the CDR3 is TGTGCCAGTAGTATATTAGGGAATACCGGGGAGCTGTTTTTT.